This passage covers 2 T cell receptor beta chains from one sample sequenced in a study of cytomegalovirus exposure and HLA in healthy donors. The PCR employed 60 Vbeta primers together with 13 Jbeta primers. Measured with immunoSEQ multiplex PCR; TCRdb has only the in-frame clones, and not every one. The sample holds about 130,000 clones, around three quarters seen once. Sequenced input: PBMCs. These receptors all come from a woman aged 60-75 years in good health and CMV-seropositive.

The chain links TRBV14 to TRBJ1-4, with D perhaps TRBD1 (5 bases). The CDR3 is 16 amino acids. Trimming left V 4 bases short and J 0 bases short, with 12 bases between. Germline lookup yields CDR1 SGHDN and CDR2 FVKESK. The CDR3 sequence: CASSPRQRTTNEKLFF. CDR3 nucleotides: TGTGCCAGCAGCCCCCGACAGCGAACAACTAATGAAAAACTGTTTTTT.

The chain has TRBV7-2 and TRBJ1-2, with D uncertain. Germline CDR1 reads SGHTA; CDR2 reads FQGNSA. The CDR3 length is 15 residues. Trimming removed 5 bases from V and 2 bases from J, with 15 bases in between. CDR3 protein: CASSPEGLRNYGYTF. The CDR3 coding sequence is TGTGCCAGCAGCCCCGAGGGCTTAAGGAACTATGGCTACACCTTC.